This T cell receptor beta chain was found in a study of T cell responses to AZD1222 COVID-19 vaccine. Profiled with immunoSEQ multiplex PCR; TCRdb holds only in-frame clones, not every one. The sample lists roughly 130,000 clones, 88% occurring once. The CDR3 runs 14 residues. This receptor was taken from an adult in good health. The chain links TRBV21-1 to TRBJ1-6; TRBD1 reflects the table's D call only, with no check against the DNA. TRBV21-1 has pseudogene status. The sample consisted of peripheral blood, taken on day 0 of AZD1222 vaccination. The DNA of the CDR3 is TGTGCCAGCAGCAAAGCCCAGTCAAATTCACCCCTCCACTTT. Its translation: CASSKAQSNSPLHF.